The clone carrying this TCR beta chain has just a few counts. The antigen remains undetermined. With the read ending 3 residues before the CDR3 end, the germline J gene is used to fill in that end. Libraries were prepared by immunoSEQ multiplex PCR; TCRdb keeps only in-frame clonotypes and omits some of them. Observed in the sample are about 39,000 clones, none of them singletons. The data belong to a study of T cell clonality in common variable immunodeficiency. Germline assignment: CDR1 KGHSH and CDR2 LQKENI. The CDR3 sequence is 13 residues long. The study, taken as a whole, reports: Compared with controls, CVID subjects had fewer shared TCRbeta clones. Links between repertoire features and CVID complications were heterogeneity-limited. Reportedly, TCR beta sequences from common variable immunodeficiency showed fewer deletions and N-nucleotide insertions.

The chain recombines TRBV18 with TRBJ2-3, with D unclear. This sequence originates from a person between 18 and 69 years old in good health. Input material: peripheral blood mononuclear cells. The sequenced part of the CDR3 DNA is TGTGCCAGCTCACCAGCTTCGGTAGAGACG. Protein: CASSPASVET. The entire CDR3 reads CASSPASVETQYF.